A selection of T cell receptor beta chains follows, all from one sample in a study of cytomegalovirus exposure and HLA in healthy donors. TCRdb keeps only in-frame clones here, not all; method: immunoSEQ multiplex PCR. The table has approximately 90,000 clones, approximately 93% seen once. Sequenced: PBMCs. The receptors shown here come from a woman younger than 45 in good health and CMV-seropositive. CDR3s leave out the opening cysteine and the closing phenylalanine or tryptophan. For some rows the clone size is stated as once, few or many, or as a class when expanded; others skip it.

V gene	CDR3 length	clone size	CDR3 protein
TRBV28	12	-	ASSTDRGNEKLF
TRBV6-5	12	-	ASSYGLAGDEQF
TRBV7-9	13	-	ASSPQGSRSEKLF
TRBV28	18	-	ASSLRLAGGPVTSYNEQF
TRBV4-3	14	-	ASSQDRWVDPSGYT
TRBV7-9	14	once	ASISGRAFGNNEQF
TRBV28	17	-	ASSFLVGLAGVGRETQY
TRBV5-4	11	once	ASLDRGTDTQY
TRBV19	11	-	ASSIRGNQPQH
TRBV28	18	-	ASSFRGFSRRESSYNEQF
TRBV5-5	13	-	ASSLTGFLTYEQY
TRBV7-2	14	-	ASTRGQGGGGTEAF
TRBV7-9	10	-	ASSLSNYEQY
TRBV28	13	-	ASSSTGRNGEKLF
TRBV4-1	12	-	ASSPTRNTDTQY
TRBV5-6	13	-	ASSGTSGWYNEQF
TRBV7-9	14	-	ASSLEGGVGGAEQY
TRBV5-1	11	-	ASSSKQGYGYT
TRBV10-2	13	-	ASSEKGVNTGELF
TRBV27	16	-	ASSLLGRRSGENDEQY
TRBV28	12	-	ASSYGRANTEAF
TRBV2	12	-	ANTRDSAINEQF
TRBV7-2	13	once	ASSPRDRGPYEQY
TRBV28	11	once	ASSGGSSYEQY
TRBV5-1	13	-	ASCLGLAGVNEQF
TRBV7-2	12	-	ASSPAGGGGAGY
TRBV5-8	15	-	ASSLVIARGMNTEAF
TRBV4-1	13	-	ASSSDMSQAYGYT
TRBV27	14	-	ASSLGLAGEGNEQF
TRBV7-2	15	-	ASSFTQQGLPPHGAF
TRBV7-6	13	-	ASSSRGGVGDTQY
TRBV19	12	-	ASSMGGRGETQY
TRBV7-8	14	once	ASSHHNAAGANVLT
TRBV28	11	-	ASSLSGNYGYT
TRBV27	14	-	ASSFPSGVDTGELF
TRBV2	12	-	ASTQGRGYEKLF
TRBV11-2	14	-	ASSMRRESGANVLT
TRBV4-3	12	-	ASSPRTGDEKLF
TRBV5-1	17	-	ASSGFVWTGARMNTEAF
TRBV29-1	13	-	SANSGSSTYNEQF
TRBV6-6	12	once	ASSYGAGNQPQH
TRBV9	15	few	ASSVGPGGAQGNTIY
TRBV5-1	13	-	ASRNFQGGNTEAF
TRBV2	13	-	ASRLAIDSPYGYT
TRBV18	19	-	ASSSTLSGQSSTRTNYGYT
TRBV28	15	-	ASSTLWDSPNTGELF
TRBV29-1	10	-	SVDRGPTEAF